Described below is a single T cell receptor beta chain sequence and its context. Its antigen remains unknown. TCRdb's table, derived via immunoSEQ multiplex PCR, lists solely in-frame clones and lacks some. The data show over 150,000 clones, roughly nine tenths seen once. The sample is drawn from a study of T cell responses to AZD1222 COVID-19 vaccine. Findings of the study overall: Spike-specific TCRs gained breadth and depth after people received two AZD1222 doses. Donors were largely white British and mainly female; clonal diversity was possibly underestimated.

Looked up from germline, CDR1 is SQVTM and CDR2 is ANQGSEA. Trimming pared 0 bases from V and 3 bases from J, leaving 8 bases between. The CDR3 is 13 amino acids. The V call is TRBV29-1, the J call TRBJ1-2; D unresolved. This clonotype originated in an adult in good health. The sample in question was peripheral blood, obtained on day 0 of MenACWY control vaccination. CDR3 coding DNA: TGCAGCGTTGAAGAGGCGACCCACTATGGCTACACCTTC. Translated: CSVEEATHYGYTF.